This TCR beta chain was sequenced during a study of CD8 T cells in ankylosing spondylitis. This clonotype was recorded many times. Generation of TCR beta libraries employed quantitative 5'-RACE incorporating molecular barcodes. MiXCR, run by TCRdb on the 5' RACE reads, gives a single entry per CDR3 protein. There are about 230,000 distinct CDR3 sequences in the sample; approximately 8.4% occur only once, and about 5% lies in the top ten. This CDR3 spans 14 amino acids. The germline V and J ends were trimmed by 4 bases and 5 bases, with 14 bases remaining between them. The V gene's germline CDR1 is MNHEY and CDR2 SVGEGT.

The chain couples TRBV6-2 or TRBV6-3 to TRBJ1-2; D is possibly TRBD1 (5 bases). This receptor was taken from a female donor with ankylosing spondylitis or in good health (not recorded which). The sequencing input was blood, either unsorted or a sorted T cell fraction (not recorded which). The chain's CDR3 is CASSFAETEYGYTF. CDR3 bases: TGTGCCAGCAGTTTTGCCGAGACAGAGTATGGCTACACCTTC.